The clone carrying this TCR beta chain was counted ten times or more. Its antigen remains unidentified. This sample was included in a study of cytomegalovirus exposure and HLA in healthy donors. The study, taken as a whole, reports: Rare sequences made up most TCRs, while some public TCRs were found in many donors. Published work reported that the classifier diagnosed cytomegalovirus status with high specificity and sensitivity. The study flagged roughly 150 TCR beta chains as cytomegalovirus-associated.

Libraries were prepared by immunoSEQ multiplex PCR; TCRdb keeps only in-frame clonotypes and omits some of them. The table includes more than 140,000 clones, less than 90% detected once. The 120-subject validation cohort, separate from the approximately 670-subject first cohort, included the donors. Germline CDR1 is SGHDT and CDR2 is YYEEEE. The CDR3 is 14 amino acids. V was pared by 1 base and J by 4 bases, with 8 bases between. Sequencing was done on a sample of PBMCs. The gene calls are TRBV5-6 and TRBJ2-2; a possible D gene is TRBD2 (5 bases). The receptor was isolated from a woman aged 18-29 years in good health and CMV-seropositive. The CDR3 nucleotides read TGTGCCAGCAGCTTGAGGGCGGGCACCGGGGAGCTGTTTTTT. Amino acids: CASSLRAGTGELFF.